This T cell receptor beta chain was sequenced during a study of control samples from healthy donors and cancer patients. V lost 3 bases, J lost 1 base, and 13 bases lay in between. The CDR3 is 16 amino acids. Looked up from germline, CDR1 is KGHSH and CDR2 is LQKENI. The method was immunoSEQ multiplex PCR; TCRdb's version includes in-frame clones alone and lacks a portion of them. The table shows 130,000 or so clones, with less than 95% occurring only once. The receptor's source is a man between 18 and 29 years old in good health. The rearrangement uses TRBV18 and TRBJ1-3; maybe TRBD1 (5 bases). Material: blood. CDR3 sequence: CASSPDSSGSGNTIYF. The CDR3 nucleotides read TGTGCCAGCTCACCCGACAGCAGTGGATCTGGAAACACCATATATTTT.